This is a list of T cell receptor beta chains from one sample in a study of human T cells and chemical hapten exposure. TCRdb fed the RACE reads into MiXCR, producing one record per CDR3 protein. This table holds about 51,000 distinct CDR3 sequences, about a tenth found once. This specimen was whole blood, taken in connection with sensitization to the hapten diphenylcyclopropenone (DPC). These receptor sequences come from a woman aged 40 to 49 with alopecia areata. Some clones in this sample may be carry-over from other donors' samples. The CDR3 runs from the conserved cysteine through the conserved F or W. D genes are given only for firm matches. Only some rows state a clone size, as once, few, many or a class for expanded clones.

clone size: many; V gene: TRBV7-3; J gene: TRBJ2-6; D gene: -; CDR3 protein: CASSSLGQFGGQDFSGANVLTF; CDR3 DNA: TGTGCCAGCAGCTCCCTTGGGCAATTTGGGGGACAAGACTTCTCTGGGGCCAACGTCCTGACTTTC
clone size: many; V gene: TRBV12-3/TRBV12-4; J gene: TRBJ2-1; D gene: TRBD1; CDR3 protein: CASSLGLGTGANEQFF; CDR3 DNA: TGTGCCAGCAGTTTAGGGCTGGGGACAGGGGCCAATGAGCAGTTCTTC
clone size: -; V gene: TRBV30; J gene: TRBJ1-2; D gene: TRBD1; CDR3 protein: CAWSVQGAAYGYTF; CDR3 DNA: TGTGCCTGGAGTGTGCAGGGGGCGGCTTATGGCTACACCTTC
clone size: many; V gene: TRBV27; J gene: TRBJ1-2; D gene: TRBD1; CDR3 protein: CASKEGAQGYTF; CDR3 DNA: TGTGCCTCAAAGGAGGGGGCACAGGGCTACACCTTC
clone size: -; V gene: TRBV12-3/TRBV12-4; J gene: TRBJ1-5; D gene: -; CDR3 protein: CASSLTGTPQHF; CDR3 DNA: TGTGCCAGCAGTTTAACTGGGACGCCCCAGCATTTT
clone size: few; V gene: TRBV20-1; J gene: TRBJ2-1; D gene: TRBD1; CDR3 protein: CSARTGGESDEQFF; CDR3 DNA: TGCAGTGCCAGGACAGGGGGCGAGTCGGATGAGCAGTTCTTC
clone size: few; V gene: TRBV20-1; J gene: TRBJ2-7; D gene: TRBD2; CDR3 protein: CSATGTSGGASGHEQYF; CDR3 DNA: TGCAGTGCTACCGGGACTAGCGGGGGGGCGTCTGGCCACGAGCAGTACTTC
clone size: many; V gene: TRBV25-1; J gene: TRBJ2-3; D gene: -; CDR3 protein: CASSDRRAGDTQYF; CDR3 DNA: TGTGCCAGCAGTGATCGCAGGGCTGGAGATACGCAGTATTTT
clone size: many; V gene: TRBV16; J gene: TRBJ2-3; D gene: -; CDR3 protein: CASSATAQADTQYF; CDR3 DNA: TGTGCCAGCAGCGCGACAGCCCAAGCAGATACGCAGTATTTT
clone size: -; V gene: TRBV7-6; J gene: TRBJ2-5; D gene: -; CDR3 protein: CASSRTKETQYF; CDR3 DNA: TGTGCCAGCAGCAGAACGAAAGAGACCCAGTACTTC
clone size: many; V gene: TRBV30; J gene: TRBJ2-3; D gene: TRBD1; CDR3 protein: CAWRTGGTDTQYF; CDR3 DNA: TGTGCCTGGAGGACAGGGGGCACAGATACGCAGTATTTT
clone size: -; V gene: TRBV9; J gene: TRBJ2-3; D gene: TRBD2; CDR3 protein: CASSIRTSGDTDTQYF; CDR3 DNA: TGTGCCAGCAGCATTCGGACTAGCGGAGACACAGATACGCAGTATTTT
clone size: few; V gene: TRBV28; J gene: TRBJ1-3; D gene: -; CDR3 protein: CASSLGGFSGNTIYF; CDR3 DNA: TGTGCCAGCAGTTTGGGGGGGTTCTCTGGAAACACCATATATTTT
clone size: few; V gene: TRBV3-1; J gene: TRBJ2-2; D gene: -; CDR3 protein: CASRDTSSGTGELFF; CDR3 DNA: TGTGCCAGCCGCGACACTAGCTCGGGCACCGGGGAGCTGTTTTTT
clone size: many; V gene: TRBV18; J gene: TRBJ1-1; D gene: -; CDR3 protein: CASSPRGKMNTEAFF; CDR3 DNA: TGTGCCAGCTCACCAAGAGGAAAAATGAACACTGAAGCTTTCTTT
clone size: many; V gene: TRBV29-1; J gene: TRBJ2-7; D gene: -; CDR3 protein: CSVEVRLYEQYF; CDR3 DNA: TGCAGCGTTGAAGTCAGACTTTACGAGCAGTACTTC